One sample yielded the 5 T cell receptor beta chains listed below, sequenced in a study of CD8 T cells in ankylosing spondylitis. MiXCR, applied by TCRdb to the 5' RACE reads, yields one record per CDR3 protein. The table lists around 150,000 distinct CDR3 sequences, 7.3% of them singletons. Specimen: blood, either unsorted or a sorted T cell fraction (not recorded which). The source of these receptors is a female donor with ankylosing spondylitis or in good health (not recorded which).

This clonotype occurred many times. The chain links TRBV30 to TRBJ1-2, with D unresolved. CDR1 is GTSNPN and CDR2 is SVGIG in the germline V gene (reference sequence). V lost 8 bases and J lost 7, with 11 bases in between. The CDR3 runs 10 residues. The CDR3 region is CARSGGGYTF. In DNA, the CDR3 is TGTGCCCGATCCGGTGGTGGCTACACCTTC.

Many counts were recorded for this clonotype. The chain combines TRBV12-3 or TRBV12-4 with TRBJ1-3; D unresolved. This CDR3 has 15 amino acids. The V and J ends lost 3 bases and 0 bases respectively, with 9 bases between them. In DNA form, the CDR3 reads TGTGCCAGCAGTTTCGGGGTTGACTCTGGAAACACCATATATTTT. This sequence encodes CASSFGVDSGNTIYF.

The chain recombines TRBV7-2 with TRBJ2-1, with D perhaps assigned TRBD1 or TRBD2 (5 bases each). The germline V and J ends were trimmed by 4 bases and 0 bases, with 16 bases remaining between them. This CDR3 comprises 17 residues. The germline gives CDR1 SGHTA, CDR2 FQGNSA. The CDR3 reads CASSYWGRGSSYNEQFF. For the CDR3, the DNA is TGTGCCAGCAGCTACTGGGGACGGGGAAGCTCCTACAATGAGCAGTTCTTC.

Many counts were recorded for this clonotype. V gene TRBV20-1 combines with J gene TRBJ1-1; no definite D call. CDR3 size: 13 residues. V was trimmed by 6 bases and J by 1 base, leaving 12 bases between them. Germline V lookup: CDR1 DFQATT, CDR2 SNEGSKA (reference sequence). CDR3 nucleotides: TGCAGTGCCCTCGCCTGGGAGAACACTGAAGCTTTCTTT. This gives the protein CSALAWENTEAFF.

This clonotype was recorded many times. The J gene is TRBJ1-5, the V gene TRBV6-5; D possibly corresponds to TRBD1 (5 bases). V was clipped by 4 bases and J by 7 bases, with 20 bases between them. The length of the CDR3 is 16 residues. The germline CDR1 and CDR2 sequences are MNHEY and SVGAGI. CDR3 coding DNA: TGTGCCAGCAGTTCCTTAGAAACCGGGGCTCGGCAGCCCCAGCATTTT. Translated: CASSSLETGARQPQHF.